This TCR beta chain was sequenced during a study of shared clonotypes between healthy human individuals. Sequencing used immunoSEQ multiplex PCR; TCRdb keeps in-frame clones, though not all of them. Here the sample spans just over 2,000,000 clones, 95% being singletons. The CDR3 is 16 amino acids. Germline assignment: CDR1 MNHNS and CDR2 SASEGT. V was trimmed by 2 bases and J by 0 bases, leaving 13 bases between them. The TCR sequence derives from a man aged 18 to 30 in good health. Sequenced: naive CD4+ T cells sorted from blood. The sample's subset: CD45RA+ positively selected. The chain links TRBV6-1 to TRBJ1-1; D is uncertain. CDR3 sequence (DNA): TGTGCCAGCAGTGAAAGGCACACCGGGGTGAACACTGAAGCTTTCTTT. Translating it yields CASSERHTGVNTEAFF.